This TCR beta chain is drawn from a study of shared clonotypes between healthy human individuals (dated by TCRdb to the early 2020s). The study in broad terms: A couple of women and three men aged 18 to 49 years were included in the cohort. Blood TCR repertoires of about five healthy adults were deeply sequenced to estimate repertoire size and the extent of clonotype sharing between individuals. Different laboratories and diverse techniques were used to prepare libraries and sequence TCR repertoires, to increase sequencing depth and limit assay-specific biases. For each donor, CD4 naive and CD4 memory were each given three plates, CD8 naive was given two plates, and CD8 memory was given one plate. Leukapheresis yielded between about 0.9 and 8.9 billion PBMCs per donor. Study-wide findings and limitations: Pairwise subsampling led to the expectation that sequencing depth would affect the degree of clonotype sharing among donors. Incomplete sequencing was indicated by rarefaction of sorted-subset datasets, despite the large sequencing depth. Clonotypes shared by all four sorted-subset donors showed higher generation probabilities than non-shared clonotypes. Naive subsets generally had larger estimated clonotype richness than memory subsets did. Across a few donors, approximately 4.9% of naive CD4, 3% to 3.5% of naive CD8, under 2.5% of memory CD4, and approximately 0.4% of memory CD8 clonotypes were shared. Sampling was restricted to blood, and TCR repertoires in tissues likely differ from the TCR repertoires found in blood. The genetic and exposure-history diversity represented was limited by the small number of donors.

TCR CDR3 regions were amplified from genomic DNA by multiplex PCR using the deep immunoSEQ assay. For each cell subset, the extracted genomic DNA was distributed evenly across all wells of several immunoSEQ 96-well plates, and each plate served as one replicate. Each replicate PCR for sorted subsets received 200 ng genomic DNA, equal to 30,000 or so T cell genomes. Purified libraries were quantified with a Qubit 3.0 fluorometer, sized on a Bioanalyzer 2100, and re-quantified with the KAPA Library Quantification kit. A separate single-read 150-cycle Illumina NextSeq 550 flow cell was used to sequence each immunoSEQ 96-well plate. Processing in the source paper ran as follows. The immunoSEQ output contained only junctional sequences without quality scores, so filtering could not match that applied to full-length reads. Sequences were annotated with PyIR, a Python wrapper for IgBLAST v1.9, and V/J genes and CDR3 were assigned using IMGT germline references. Reads were removed for weak V/J assignments (E-value above 1e-6), missing CDR3, stop codons, out-of-frame junctions, or ambiguous translated residues. V3J clonotypes were defined by identical inferred V gene, J gene, and CDR3 amino acid sequence. Percentage overlap between repertoires was calculated by dividing the number of shared unique clonotypes by the size of the smaller repertoire. Three approaches were used to assess repertoire richness: RTK rarefaction, the Chao1 estimator, and Recon v2.1 estimates of unobserved clonotypes. Generation probabilities for all TCRbeta clonotypes obtained by the gDNA method from several donors were computed using OLGA. TCRdb re-hosts the immuneACCESS table, in-frame sequences only. Its copies lack some clones; in the studies checked, an unresolved V gene accounts for under half of them, and the cause for the rest is not known. The V and J calls and clone size come from that table; D and trimming were worked out from the DNA. Present in this sample are roughly 220,000 clones, 60% to 70% of which were seen just once. Over 8.5% of the sample comes from the top ten.

The donors were healthy, HIV-negative adults with no recently reported acute infections or vaccinations. Only Caucasian adults living in Nashville, Tennessee, USA were represented among the donors. CD4+ T cells were enriched through magnetic negative selection, after which naive cells were positively selected on CD45RA and the remaining negative fraction served as the memory subset. After blood collection by leukapheresis, PBMCs were isolated using Ficoll-Histopaque density gradient centrifugation and then cryopreserved in the vapor phase of liquid nitrogen. Analytical flow cytometry was used to check the purity and quantity of every magnetically sorted T cell population. Each sorted fraction had its genomic DNA isolated and then quantified by UV absorbance on a Nanodrop 2000c. This clone has only one observation. Its recognized antigen is unknown. It has no much larger one-base neighbor in the sample; base qualities were not kept.

CDR3 length: 17 amino acids, cysteine to phenylalanine. Only the CDR3 part of the read is kept: 51 bases, read in frame from the first base. The germline V gene encodes CDR1 LGHNT and CDR2 FRNRAP. Ends trimmed: V by 3 bases, J by 0 bases; bases unmatched to a gene: 8. The TCR was taken from a man aged 25-45 years in good health. Rearrangement joined TRBV12-5 to TRBJ2-1; 7 of the junction bases match TRBD2. Sequenced input: memory CD4+ T cells sorted from blood. The cell subset or site label for this specimen denotes: CD45RA-negative fraction. The CDR3 here reads CASGLKAGPDSYNEQFF. The bases are TGTGCTAGTGGTTTAAAAGCGGGACCGGACTCCTACAATGAGCAGTTCTTC.